This passage covers 24 T cell receptor beta chains from one sample sequenced in a study of graft-versus-host responses after intestinal transplantation. Clones were sequenced by immunoSEQ multiplex PCR, and TCRdb holds only the in-frame ones, with some missing. Here the sample spans 100,000 or so clones, over 80% being singletons. For these TCRs, the target antigens are not known. Sequenced here: unstimulated CD8+ T cells sorted from spleen or lymph node cells, sampled before transplant. The receptors were gathered from a human donor who was the organ donor for an intestinal transplant.

V and J are TRBV5-5 and TRBJ1-5, with TRBD1 as a possible D gene (6 bases). Between the trimmed V and J ends, which lost 0 bases and 9 bases, there was a span of 19 bases. Germline V lookup: CDR1 SGHKS, CDR2 YYEKEE (reference sequence). The CDR3 runs 16 residues. CDR3 residues: CASSLDRGFRDRPQHF. The CDR3 DNA reads TGTGCCAGCAGCTTGGATAGGGGGTTCAGGGATCGGCCCCAGCATTTT.

The J gene is TRBJ2-7, the V gene TRBV9; perhaps TRBD1 as D (5 bases). Germline V gene data show CDR1 as SGDLS and CDR2 as YYNGEE. The V gene lost 0 bases and the J gene lost 5 bases, with 12 bases spanning the gap. There are 14 residues in the CDR3. CDR3 loop: CASSVEARANEQYF. Written as DNA, the CDR3 is TGTGCCAGCAGCGTAGAGGCCAGGGCCAACGAGCAGTACTTC.

The count of this clone is one. V usage is TRBV4-3 and J usage is TRBJ1-2; tentatively, D is TRBD1 (6 bases). The CDR3 is 15 residues long. Deletions cut 2 bases from V and 5 bases from J, with 15 bases between. CDR1 and CDR2 from the germline V gene are LGHNA and YSLEER. In nucleotides, the CDR3 is TGCGCCAGCAGCCAATACAGGGTTGGAGGATATGGCTACACCTTC. This codes for CASSQYRVGGYGYTF.

The rearrangement joins TRBV27 to TRBJ2-3; D possibly corresponds to TRBD2 (6 bases). The CDR3 loop spans 15 amino acids. The V end was cut by 3 bases, the J end by 5 bases, with 15 bases between. Germline V gene lookup returns CDR1 MNHEY and CDR2 SMNVEV (reference sequence). CDR3: CASSFRGATLDTQYF. DNA of the CDR3: TGTGCCAGCAGTTTTCGCGGGGCAACGTTAGATACGCAGTATTTT.

The chain joins TRBV7-9 to TRBJ2-5; perhaps TRBD1 as D (5 bases). Deletions cut 8 bases from V and 0 bases from J, with 13 bases between. CDR3 length equals 14 residues. Germline CDR1 SEHNR, CDR2 FQNEAQ (reference sequence). This CDR3 is CASATPGYQETQYF. CDR3 bases: TGTGCCAGCGCCACCCCAGGGTACCAAGAGACCCAGTACTTC.

The genes are TRBV11-2 and TRBJ1-2, with 10 bases fitting TRBD1. Germline values: CDR1 SGHAT, CDR2 FQNNGV. Unmatched junction bases numbered 10, after V lost 5 bases and J lost 4 bases. The CDR3 is 16 amino acids. This CDR3 reads CASSGTGTGVLYGYTF. The CDR3 region has the DNA TGTGCCAGCAGCGGAACCGGGACAGGGGTCCTCTATGGCTACACCTTC.

The chain links TRBV13 to TRBJ2-1; D might be TRBD2 (5 bases). The CDR3 consists of 13 residues. Germline V gene lookup returns CDR1 PRHDT and CDR2 FYEKMQ (reference sequence). V was clipped by 8 bases and J by 6 bases, with 14 bases between them. CDR3 nucleotide sequence: TGTGCCAGCGGAGTGGGCGGGTTCAATGAGCAGTTCTTC. Translated, it gives CASGVGGFNEQFF. The full variable domain, in which reference TRBV13 and TRBJ2-1 provide the parts outside the CDR3, is AAGVIQSPRHLIKEKRETATLKCYPIPRHDTVYWYQQGPGQDPQFLISFYEKMQSDKGSIPDRFSAQQFSDYHSELNMSSLELGDSALYFCASGVGGFNEQFFGPGTRLTVL.

In the case of this clone: A read error may produce the germline difference seen at one junction end. V usage is TRBV5-4 and J usage is TRBJ2-3, with D possibly matching TRBD2 (5 bases). CDR1 is SGHNT, CDR2 YYREEE, per germline (reference sequence). The CDR3 contains 14 residues. This chain's CDR3 is CASIGPEGPDTQYF. The CDR3 DNA reads TGCGCCAGCATTGGACCAGAGGGTCCAGATACGCAGTATTTT.

The chain joins TRBV9 to TRBJ2-3, with D unresolved. V lost 3 bases and J lost 2, with 13 bases in between. The CDR3 has 15 residues. Germline CDR1 SGDLS, CDR2 YYNGEE. This chain's CDR3 is CASSDSAPFTDTQYF. The CDR3 nucleotides read TGTGCCAGCAGCGACTCCGCGCCGTTCACAGATACGCAGTATTTT. Filled out from reference TRBV9 and TRBJ2-3, the complete variable domain reads DSGVTQTPKHLITATGQRVTLRCSPRSGDLSVYWYQQSLDQGLQFLIQYYNGEERAKGNILERFSAQQFPDLHSELNLSSLELGDSALYFCASSDSAPFTDTQYFGPGTRLTVL.

This clone was detected only a few times. V and J are TRBV7-9 and TRBJ1-5; 8 bases fit TRBD1. Germline CDR1 is SEHNR and CDR2 is FQNEAQ (reference sequence). CDR3 length equals 15 residues. V trimming: 5 bases; J trimming: 0 bases; junction bases outside the gene matches: 3. CDR3 amino acids: CASSGQGSSNQPQHF. In nucleotides, the CDR3 is TGTGCCAGCAGCGGACAGGGAAGTAGCAATCAGCCCCAGCATTTT.

The CDR3 loop is CASSSDTGDYEQYF. The CDR3 DNA is TGTGCCAGCAGCTCCGATACAGGGGACTACGAGCAGTACTTC. The rearrangement uses TRBV7-9 and TRBJ2-7; TRBD1 agrees at 7 bases. This CDR3 spans 14 amino acids. Losses at the gene ends were 4 bases for V and 3 bases for J; bases not matched to a gene: 6. The germline CDR1 and CDR2 sequences are SEHNR and FQNEAQ (reference sequence).

The table lists this clone with a count of one. V gene TRBV6-5 combines with J gene TRBJ2-5; TRBD2 matches at 7 bases. The germline CDR1 and CDR2 sequences are MNHEY and SVGAGI. The J segment lost 5 bases and the V segment lost 0 bases, leaving 6 bases of the junction unmatched. The CDR3 spans 15 residues. The DNA of the CDR3 is TGTGCCAGCAGTTACTCAACGACTAGCCTGGAGACCCAGTACTTC. Protein product: CASSYSTTSLETQYF.

The chain links TRBV29-1 to TRBJ1-1; TRBD1 agrees at 7 bases. Germline loops: CDR1 SQVTM, CDR2 ANQGSEA. Unmatched junction bases numbered 3, after V lost 8 bases and J lost 3 bases. The CDR3 totals 11 residues. This chain's CDR3 is CSLGQDTEAFF. CDR3 sequence (DNA): TGCAGCCTTGGACAGGACACTGAAGCTTTCTTT. Full variable domain (rest looked up from reference TRBV29-1 and TRBJ1-1): SAVISQKPSRDICQRGTSLTIQCQVDSQVTMMFWYRQQPGQSLTLIATANQGSEATYESGFVIDKFPISRPNLTFSTLTVSNMSPEDSSIYLCSLGQDTEAFFGQGTRLTVV.

CDR3 sequence reads: CASSQVLAEWQTQYF. CDR3 coding DNA: TGCGCCAGCAGCCAAGTCCTAGCGGAATGGCAGACCCAGTACTTC. The J gene is TRBJ2-5, the V gene TRBV4-3, with 7 bases that match TRBD2. Germline V CDR1 and CDR2: LGHNA, YSLEER. CDR3 length: 15 amino acids. J was trimmed by 6 bases and V by 1 base; bases with no gene match: 8.

The chain carries TRBV28 and TRBJ2-7, with TRBD1 matching 8 bases. Germline V gene data show CDR1 as MDHEN and CDR2 as SYDVKM. CDR3 size: 15 residues. V trimming: 3 bases; J trimming: 6 bases; junction bases outside the gene matches: 10. The DNA of the CDR3 is TGTGCCAGCAGTTTCCCAGCAGGGGGCTTAACCGAGCAGTACTTC. Translated, it gives CASSFPAGGLTEQYF.

The CDR3 spells CASSLYRQETQYF. The CDR3 nucleotides read TGTGCCAGCAGTTTATACAGACAAGAGACCCAGTACTTC. This chain joins TRBV28 and TRBJ2-5; D is uncertain. Trimming removed 1 base from V and 2 bases from J, with 5 bases in between. From germline, CDR1 is MDHEN and CDR2 SYDVKM. The CDR3 length is 13 residues. The variable domain in full, with the rest retrieved from reference TRBV28 and TRBJ2-5, is DVKVTQSSRYLVKRTGEKVFLECVQDMDHENMFWYRQDPGLGLRLIYFSYDVKMKEKGDIPEGYSVSREKKERFSLILESASTNQTSMYLCASSLYRQETQYFGPGTRLLVL.

This clone was picked up a small number of times. The chain joins TRBV6-1 to TRBJ1-2; no firm D call. Deletions cut 3 bases from V and 3 bases from J, with 11 bases between. The CDR3 runs to 14 residues. The germline CDR1 and CDR2 sequences are MNHNS and SASEGT. The CDR3 nucleotides read TGTGCCAGCAGTGAGGAGCGAACCTACTATGGCTACACCTTC. Encoded protein: CASSEERTYYGYTF.

V gene TRBV29-1 combines with J gene TRBJ2-3, with 7 bases lining up with TRBD1. With 8 bases clipped from V and 3 bases from J, the junction kept 8 bases outside the gene matches. Germline V CDR1 and CDR2: SQVTM, ANQGSEA. CDR3 length equals 13 residues. CDR3 in DNA: TGCAGCACCGAACAGGGGCCTACAGATACGCAGTATTTT. Translation gives CSTEQGPTDTQYF.

The chain couples TRBV6-6 to TRBJ2-2; 11 bases map to TRBD1. Germline-derived CDR1 and CDR2 are MNHNY and SVGAGI (reference sequence). With V trimmed by 6 bases and J by 8 bases, 11 bases remained unmatched. This CDR3 contains 16 residues. DNA of the CDR3: TGTGCCAGCAGCTTCGGGACAGGGGGGAAAGAGGGGGAGCTGTTTTTT. Protein sequence: CASSFGTGGKEGELFF.

The chain links TRBV27 to TRBJ2-7; tentatively, D is TRBD1 (6 bases). There are 13 residues in the CDR3. V was shortened by 10 bases and J by 6 bases, with 19 bases between the two germline ends. Germline CDR1 is MNHEY and CDR2 is SMNVEV (reference sequence). The CDR3 loop is CATKVTQGSEQYF. The CDR3 region has the DNA TGTGCCACCAAGGTGACACAGGGTTCCGAGCAGTACTTC.

This chain connects TRBV19 to TRBJ1-1; D ambiguous. CDR1 and CDR2 (germline): LNHDA, SQIVND (reference sequence). CDR3 length: 15 residues. The V gene lost 3 bases and the J gene lost 5 bases, with 16 bases spanning the gap. The CDR3: CASSMGLGSGTEAFF. CDR3 DNA: TGTGCCAGTAGTATGGGCTTAGGCAGTGGGACTGAAGCTTTCTTT.

This clone was detected only once. This chain joins TRBV7-9 and TRBJ2-7; D is unresolved. Trimming stripped 0 bases from V and 3 bases from J, with 3 bases between. The germline V gene encodes CDR1 SEHNR and CDR2 FQNEAQ (reference sequence). The CDR3 has 12 amino acids. The CDR3 DNA sequence: TGTGCCAGCAGCTTAGCCCGCTACGAGCAGTACTTC. As protein: CASSLARYEQYF.

The chain combines TRBV7-9 with TRBJ1-1, with D perhaps matching TRBD1 (6 bases). Trimming stripped 5 bases from V and 5 bases from J, with 21 bases between. The germline gives CDR1 SEHNR, CDR2 FQNEAQ (reference sequence). This CDR3 region has 16 residues. This CDR3 is CASSASKGWGQTEAFF. The CDR3 nucleotides read TGTGCCAGCAGCGCCTCTAAAGGGTGGGGGCAGACTGAAGCTTTCTTT.

The chain has TRBV19 and TRBJ2-5; TRBD2 matches at 10 bases. In germline, CDR1 is LNHDA, CDR2 SQIVND (reference sequence). This CDR3 has 14 residues. The ends lost 2 bases at V and 3 bases at J; junction bases unmatched: 0. This CDR3 reads CASSITSGEETQYF. As DNA, the CDR3 is TGTGCCAGTAGTATAACTAGCGGGGAAGAGACCCAGTACTTC.